This TCR beta chain was recovered during a study of blood T cell repertoires in COVID-19. Germline values: CDR1 LGHDT, CDR2 YNNKEL (reference sequence). The CDR3 has 13 residues. The repertoire was sequenced with immunoSEQ multiplex PCR; TCRdb's copy has only in-frame clones and lacks some. This sample yields approximately 180,000 clones, of which approximately 82% are seen a single time; 12% to 15% belongs to the top ten. A word on this clone: An end of the junction differs from the germline gene, which may be a read error.

The chain couples TRBV3-1 (or the pseudogene TRBV3-2) to TRBJ2-7; D remains unclear. The clonotype comes from a man in his fifties or sixties who had recovered from COVID-19. Sequencing input: PBMCs or T cells enriched from blood (not recorded which). The CDR3 sequence is CASSKDFHYEQYF. The CDR3 bases are TGTGCCAGCAGCAAAGATTTCCACTACGAGCAGTACTTC.